The 16 T cell receptor beta chains in this list originate from one sample, sequenced in a study of cytomegalovirus exposure and HLA in healthy donors. Clones were sequenced by immunoSEQ multiplex PCR, and TCRdb holds only the in-frame ones, with some missing. The repertoire has 140,000 to 150,000 clones, about 95% of them found once; the top ten carry 1.5% to 2%. Sample: PBMCs. The receptor source for this set is a young man in good health and CMV-seropositive.

The chain joins TRBV5-4 to TRBJ1-2, with D unclear. The CDR3 runs to 15 residues. Trimming took off 4 bases at V and 4 bases at J, with 17 bases between the two ends. The germline CDR1 and CDR2 sequences are SGHNT and YYREEE (reference sequence). The CDR3 here is CASSPNLAGSYGYTF. Written as DNA, the CDR3 is TGTGCCAGCAGCCCTAATCTTGCTGGGAGCTATGGCTACACCTTC. The whole variable domain, remainder taken from reference TRBV5-4 and TRBJ1-2, is ETGVTQSPTHLIKTRGQQVTLRCSSQSGHNTVSWYQQALGQGPQFIFQYYREEENGRGNFPPRFSGLQFPNYSSELNVNALELDDSALYLCASSPNLAGSYGYTFGSGTRLTVV.

The chain links TRBV23-1 to TRBJ1-1; perhaps TRBD1 as D (6 bases). TRBV23-1 is an open reading frame, and its role is uncertain. Between the trimmed V and J ends, which lost 1 base and 8 bases, there was a span of 14 bases. The CDR3 is 14 residues long. CDR3 loop: CASSQWATQGEAFF. Here the CDR3 DNA reads TGCGCCAGCAGTCAATGGGCCACACAGGGAGAAGCTTTCTTT.

The chain couples TRBV6-5 to TRBJ1-3, with unresolved D. V was cut by 4 bases and J by 0 bases, with 7 bases left in between. The CDR3 is 14 residues long. Germline CDR1 is MNHEY and CDR2 is SVGAGI. This CDR3 is CASSSGYSGNTIYF. The CDR3 DNA is TGTGCCAGCAGTTCCGGTTACTCTGGAAACACCATATATTTT.

The chain uses TRBV7-8 and TRBJ2-1, with 12 bases that match TRBD2. Germline values: CDR1 SGHVS, CDR2 FQNEAQ. The length of the CDR3 is 18 residues. Losses at the gene ends were 3 bases for V and 1 base for J; bases not matched to a gene: 7. DNA for the CDR3: TGTGCCAGCAGCTTTTATGCTAGCGGGAGGGGGTCCTACAATGAGCAGTTCTTC. This sequence encodes CASSFYASGRGSYNEQFF.

The chain recombines TRBV7-3 with TRBJ2-1, with 9 bases that match TRBD2. V was clipped by 3 bases and J by 7 bases; unmatched bases: 4. The CDR3 contains 14 residues. Per germline, CDR1 SGHTA and CDR2 FQGTGA. The CDR3 protein is CASSLASGDNEQFF. For the CDR3, the DNA is TGTGCCAGCAGCTTGGCTAGCGGGGATAATGAGCAGTTCTTC.

With respect to this clone: Other DNA sequences from this sample encode an identical CDR3 as well. The gene calls are TRBV11-3 and TRBJ2-3, with D unresolved. Germline values: CDR1 SGHNT, CDR2 YENEEA. The length of the CDR3 is 13 residues. Trimming removed 0 bases at V and 5 bases at J, with 6 bases between. The CDR3 DNA reads as TGTGCCAGCAGCTTAGACTCGGTAGATACGCAGTATTTT. Protein product: CASSLDSVDTQYF.

The rearrangement uses TRBV7-3 and TRBJ2-1, with TRBD2 matching 7 bases. V trimming: 1 base; J trimming: 5 bases; junction bases outside the gene matches: 5. CDR1 SGHTA and CDR2 FQGTGA come from the germline V gene. The CDR3 totals 15 residues. This CDR3 is CASSLSSAGDNEQFF. As DNA, the CDR3 is TGTGCCAGCAGCTTAAGCTCCGCGGGGGACAATGAGCAGTTCTTC.

In this sample, this clone turned up once. The genes are TRBV5-1 and TRBJ1-2, with D hard to call. Germline V lookup: CDR1 SGHRS, CDR2 YFSETQ. The CDR3 length is 14 residues. Between the trimmed V and J ends, which lost 4 bases and 4 bases, there was a span of 14 bases. This chain's CDR3 is CASSPPFDSYGYTF. CDR3 coding DNA: TGCGCCAGCAGCCCGCCTTTTGATAGCTATGGCTACACCTTC. The full variable domain, its missing parts supplied by reference TRBV5-1 and TRBJ1-2, is KAGVTQTPRYLIKTRGQQVTLSCSPISGHRSVSWYQQTPGQGLQFLFEYFSETQRNKGNFPGRFSGRQFSNSRSEMNVSTLELGDSALYLCASSPPFDSYGYTFGSGTRLTVV.

The chain is built from TRBV5-5 and TRBJ2-5; TRBD2 matches at 8 bases. With V trimmed by 4 bases and J by 5 bases, 7 bases remained unmatched. This CDR3 contains 14 residues. Germline V gene lookup returns CDR1 SGHKS and CDR2 YYEKEE (reference sequence). The CDR3 sequence: CASSHSAGGETQYF. The CDR3 nucleotides are TGTGCCAGCAGCCACAGTGCGGGAGGTGAGACCCAGTACTTC. The whole variable domain, filled in from reference TRBV5-5 and TRBJ2-5, reads DAGVTQSPTHLIKTRGQQVTLRCSPISGHKSVSWYQQVLGQGPQFIFQYYEKEERGRGNFPDRFSARQFPNYSSELNVNALLLGDSALYLCASSHSAGGETQYFGPGTRLLVL.

The rearrangement links TRBV28 to TRBJ2-2, with 7 bases lining up with TRBD2. The CDR3 has 14 amino acids. V lost 6 bases, J lost 1 base, and 2 bases stayed unmatched. CDR1 and CDR2 (germline): MDHEN, SYDVKM. CDR3 sequence reads: CASRVAGNTGELFF. DNA of the CDR3: TGTGCCAGCAGGGTAGCGGGGAACACCGGGGAGCTGTTTTTT.

The J gene is TRBJ2-2, the V gene TRBV11-2; D perhaps matches TRBD2 (6 bases). Germline CDR1 reads SGHAT; CDR2 reads FQNNGV. V was trimmed by 3 bases and J by 5 bases, leaving 10 bases between them. CDR3 length equals 14 residues. The CDR3 spells CASSFRLVTGELFF. CDR3 DNA sequence: TGTGCCAGCAGCTTTAGACTAGTTACCGGGGAGCTGTTTTTT.

V is TRBV30 and J is TRBJ2-1; 9 bases align to TRBD2. The CDR3 runs 18 residues. The V gene's germline CDR1 is GTSNPN and CDR2 SVGIG (reference sequence). Unmatched junction bases numbered 12, after V lost 3 bases and J lost 0 bases. The CDR3 reads CAWRLKREAQSSYNEQFF. CDR3 coding DNA: TGTGCCTGGAGACTAAAGCGGGAGGCCCAAAGCTCCTACAATGAGCAGTTCTTC.

This clone was picked up one time. V and J are TRBV18 and TRBJ2-1; 7 bases align to TRBD1. Germline V CDR1 and CDR2: KGHSH, LQKENI. The junction had 5 bases not matched to a gene; V was cut back by 4 bases and J by 2 bases. The CDR3 totals 15 residues. The CDR3: CASSQETGTYNEQFF. The CDR3 nucleotides read TGTGCCAGCTCACAAGAGACAGGGACCTACAATGAGCAGTTCTTC.

This clone has just one count. The chain joins TRBV19 to TRBJ1-1; TRBD1 might be the D (5 bases). The germline V gene has CDR1 LNHDA and CDR2 SQIVND (reference sequence). Trimming removed 8 bases at V and 1 base at J, with 20 bases between. The CDR3 is 16 amino acids. The chain's CDR3 is CASAPGGVGTNTEAFF. In DNA, the CDR3 is TGTGCCAGTGCCCCGGGAGGGGTGGGGACGAACACTGAAGCTTTCTTT.

The chain joins TRBV28 to TRBJ1-2; 8 bases match TRBD1. CDR1 and CDR2 (germline): MDHEN, SYDVKM. This CDR3 comprises 13 residues. J lost 5 bases, V lost 7 bases, and 6 bases had no gene match. The CDR3 protein is CASTGQGGYGYTF. CDR3 DNA sequence: TGTGCCAGCACCGGACAGGGAGGTTATGGCTACACCTTC.

The rearrangement links TRBV30 to TRBJ1-1, with 7 bases fitting TRBD1. V trimming: 0 bases; J trimming: 2 bases; junction bases outside the gene matches: 6. The CDR3 is 15 residues long. In germline, CDR1 is GTSNPN, CDR2 SVGIG (reference sequence). CDR3 in DNA: TGTGCCTGGAGTGTATTAGCAGGGGGAAACACTGAAGCTTTCTTT. Its translation: CAWSVLAGGNTEAFF.